The 5 T cell receptor beta chains reported below all come from one sample, sequenced in a study of OX40 agonist ivuxolimab in advanced cancers. Repertoires were generated with immunoSEQ multiplex PCR, while TCRdb's copy carries only in-frame clones and drops some. Seen here are fewer than 50,000 clones, just under 95% observed once, and the top ten hold approximately 16%. Sequencing used CD4+ or CD8+ T cells sorted from blood, obtained in a trial of the OX40 agonist ivuxolimab. The origin of the receptors is an adult with an advanced solid tumor such as melanoma, head and neck, liver or kidney cancer.

This CDR3 reads CASSTETAYEQYF. CDR3 nucleotides: TGTGCCAGCAGCACGGAGACAGCTTACGAGCAGTACTTC. The chain combines TRBV5-4 with TRBJ2-7, with D possibly matching TRBD1 (5 bases). Germline V gene data show CDR1 as SGHNT and CDR2 as YYREEE (reference sequence). The V gene lost 4 bases and the J gene lost 4 bases, with 12 bases spanning the gap. This CDR3 contains 13 residues. The full variable domain, its missing parts supplied by reference TRBV5-4 and TRBJ2-7, is ETGVTQSPTHLIKTRGQQVTLRCSSQSGHNTVSWYQQALGQGPQFIFQYYREEENGRGNFPPRFSGLQFPNYSSELNVNALELDDSALYLCASSTETAYEQYFGPGTRLTVT.

The chain recombines TRBV29-1 with TRBJ1-1; 10 bases line up with TRBD1. Germline CDR1 SQVTM, CDR2 ANQGSEA. This CDR3 comprises 15 residues. Losses at the gene ends were 1 base for V and 4 bases for J; bases not matched to a gene: 6. The CDR3: CSVEVGTGAVTEAFF. The CDR3, as DNA: TGCAGCGTTGAAGTGGGGACAGGGGCGGTCACTGAAGCTTTCTTT.

The chain is built from TRBV6-6 and TRBJ2-7, with 7 bases identical to TRBD1. This CDR3 contains 12 residues. Trimming at V came to 8 bases and at J to 2 bases, leaving 3 bases not matched to a gene. Germline loops: CDR1 MNHNY, CDR2 SVGAGI (reference sequence). CDR3 sequence reads: CASRQGTYEQYF. Written as DNA, the CDR3 is TGTGCCAGCCGACAGGGAACCTACGAGCAGTACTTC.

The V and J genes are TRBV2 and TRBJ1-2, with D perhaps matching TRBD1 (5 bases). CDR1 and CDR2 (germline): SNHLY, FYNNEI. Trimming cost V 11 bases and J 4 bases, with 29 bases left between them. The CDR3 spans 17 residues. CDR3 DNA sequence: TGTGCCTCCGCGAGTGGACCGGTGCAGGGACCTTTCTATGGCTACACCTTC. This sequence encodes CASASGPVQGPFYGYTF.

This clone has a handful of counts. The chain combines TRBV7-9 with TRBJ2-2; D is unclear. The CDR3 covers 12 residues. V was shortened by 0 bases and J by 10 bases, with 6 bases between the two germline ends. Looked up from germline, CDR1 is SEHNR and CDR2 is FQNEAQ (reference sequence). The CDR3 DNA follows: TGTGCCAGCAGCTTAGCGGGAATGGAGCTGTTTTTT. It encodes CASSLAGMELFF.